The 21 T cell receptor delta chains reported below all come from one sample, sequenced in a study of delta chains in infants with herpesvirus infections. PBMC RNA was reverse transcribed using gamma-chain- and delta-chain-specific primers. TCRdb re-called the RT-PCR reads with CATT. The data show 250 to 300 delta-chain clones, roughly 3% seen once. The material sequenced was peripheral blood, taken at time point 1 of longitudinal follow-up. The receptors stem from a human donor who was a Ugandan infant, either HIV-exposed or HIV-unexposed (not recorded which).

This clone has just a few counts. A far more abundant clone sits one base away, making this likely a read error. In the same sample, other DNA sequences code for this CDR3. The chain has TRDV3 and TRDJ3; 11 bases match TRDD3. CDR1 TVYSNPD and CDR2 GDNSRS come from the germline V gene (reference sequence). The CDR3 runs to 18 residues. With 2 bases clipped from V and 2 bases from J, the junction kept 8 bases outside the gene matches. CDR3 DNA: TGTGCCTTTTCCCTGGGGGATACAACCACCTGGGACACCCGACAGATGTTTTTC. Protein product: CAFSLGDTTTWDTRQMFF.

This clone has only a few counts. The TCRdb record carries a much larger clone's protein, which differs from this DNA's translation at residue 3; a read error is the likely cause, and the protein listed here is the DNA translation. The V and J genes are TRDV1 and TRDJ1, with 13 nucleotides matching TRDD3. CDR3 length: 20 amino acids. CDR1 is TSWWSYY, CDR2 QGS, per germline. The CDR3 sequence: CAFGTFLRLGDTQYTDKLIF. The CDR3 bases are TGTGCTTTTGGGACCTTCCTGCGACTGGGGGATACGCAGTACACCGATAAACTCATCTTT.

This CDR3 is CAYRKLIWPSPRTGRQKLIF. CDR3 DNA: TGTGCTTATAGGAAACTGATTTGGCCTTCCCCCCGTACTGGACGCCAAAAACTCATCTTT. The V call is TRAV38-2/DV8, the J call TRDJ1; TRDD2 might be the D (6 bases). Here the J gene was assigned by germline matching of the DNA, as TCRdb has none. From germline, CDR1 is TSESDYY and CDR2 QEAYKQQN. V was clipped by 3 bases and J by 8 bases, with 35 bases between them. The CDR3 consists of 20 residues.

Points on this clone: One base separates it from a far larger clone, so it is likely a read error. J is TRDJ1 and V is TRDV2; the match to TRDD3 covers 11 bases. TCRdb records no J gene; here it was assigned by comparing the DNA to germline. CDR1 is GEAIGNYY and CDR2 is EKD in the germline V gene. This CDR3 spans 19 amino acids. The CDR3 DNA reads TGTGCCTGTGACACCGGGGTGGGGGATACGCTGACGTGCACCGACAAACTCATCTTT. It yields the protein CACDTGVGDTLTCTDKLIF.

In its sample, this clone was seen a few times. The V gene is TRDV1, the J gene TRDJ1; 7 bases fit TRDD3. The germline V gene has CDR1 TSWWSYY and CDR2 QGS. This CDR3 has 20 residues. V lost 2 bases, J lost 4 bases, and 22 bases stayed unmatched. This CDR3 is CALGEAAKFSYWGLVDKLIF. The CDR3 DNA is TGTGCTCTTGGGGAAGCTGCTAAATTCTCGTACTGGGGATTGGTCGATAAACTCATCTTT.

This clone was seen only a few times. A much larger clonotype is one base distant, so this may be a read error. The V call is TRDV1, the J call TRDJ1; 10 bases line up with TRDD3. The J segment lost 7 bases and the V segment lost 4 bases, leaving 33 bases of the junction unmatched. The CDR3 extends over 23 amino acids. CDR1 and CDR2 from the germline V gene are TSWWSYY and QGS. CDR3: CALGARGPTGGSEEDGQCLKLIF. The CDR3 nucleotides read TGTGCTCTTGGGGCCAGGGGCCCTACTGGGGGATCCGAAGAAGATGGGCAGTGCCTTAAACTCATCTTT.

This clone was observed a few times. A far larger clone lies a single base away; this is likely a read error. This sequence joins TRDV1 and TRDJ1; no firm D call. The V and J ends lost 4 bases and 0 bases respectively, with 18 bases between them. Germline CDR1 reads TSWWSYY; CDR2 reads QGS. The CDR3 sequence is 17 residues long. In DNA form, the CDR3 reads TGTGCTCTTGGGGGTCCCGCCTTACTCCAGTACACCGATAAACTCATCTTT. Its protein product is CALGGPALLQYTDKLIF.

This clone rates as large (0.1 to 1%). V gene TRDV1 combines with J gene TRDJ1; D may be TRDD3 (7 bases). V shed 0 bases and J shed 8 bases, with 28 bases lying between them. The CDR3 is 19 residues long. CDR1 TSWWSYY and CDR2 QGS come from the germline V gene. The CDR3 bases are TGTGCTCTTGGGGAACTAGGTCCTACTTATGGGGGACCTATTGAAAAACTCATCTTT. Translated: CALGELGPTYGGPIEKLIF.

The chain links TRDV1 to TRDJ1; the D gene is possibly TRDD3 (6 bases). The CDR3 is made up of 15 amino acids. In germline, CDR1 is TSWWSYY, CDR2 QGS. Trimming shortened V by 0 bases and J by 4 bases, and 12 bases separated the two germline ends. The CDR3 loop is CALGELRWGRDKLIF. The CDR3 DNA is TGTGCTCTTGGGGAACTCCGCTGGGGACGCGATAAACTCATCTTT.

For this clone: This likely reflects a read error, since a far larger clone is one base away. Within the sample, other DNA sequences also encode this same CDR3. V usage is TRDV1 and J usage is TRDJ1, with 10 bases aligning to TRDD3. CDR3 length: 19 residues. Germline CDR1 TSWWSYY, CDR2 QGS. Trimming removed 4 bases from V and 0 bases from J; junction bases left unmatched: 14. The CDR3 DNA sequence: TGTGCTCTTGGGGGGCCTATACTGGGGGATTCCCTGTACACCGATAAACTCATCTTT. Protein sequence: CALGGPILGDSLYTDKLIF.

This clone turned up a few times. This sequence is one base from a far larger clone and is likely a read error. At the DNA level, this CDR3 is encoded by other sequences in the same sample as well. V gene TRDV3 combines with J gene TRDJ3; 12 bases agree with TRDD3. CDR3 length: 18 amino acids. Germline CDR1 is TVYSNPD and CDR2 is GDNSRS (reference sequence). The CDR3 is CAFSLGDTTTWDTRQMFF. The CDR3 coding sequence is TGTGCCTTTTCCCTGGGGGATACGACCACCTGGGACACCCGTCAGATGTTTTTC.

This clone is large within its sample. CDR3 sequence: CAFTFTSPPTVYWGLTAQLFF. The CDR3 DNA sequence: TGTGCCTTTACTTTTACTTCCCCTCCTACGGTGTACTGGGGGTTGACAGCACAACTCTTCTTT. J is TRDJ2 and V is TRDV3, with 8 nucleotides matching TRDD3. Germline V gene data show CDR1 as TVYSNPD and CDR2 as GDNSRS (reference sequence). CDR3 length equals 21 residues. Unmatched junction bases numbered 24, after V lost 1 base and J lost 2 bases.

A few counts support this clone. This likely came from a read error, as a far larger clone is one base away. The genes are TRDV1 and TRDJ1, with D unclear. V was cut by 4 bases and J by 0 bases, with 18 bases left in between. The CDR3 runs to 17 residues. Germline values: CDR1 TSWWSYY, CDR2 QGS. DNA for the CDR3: TGTGCTCTTGGGGGTCCCGCCTCCCTCCAGTACACCGATAAACTCATCTTT. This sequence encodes CALGGPASLQYTDKLIF.

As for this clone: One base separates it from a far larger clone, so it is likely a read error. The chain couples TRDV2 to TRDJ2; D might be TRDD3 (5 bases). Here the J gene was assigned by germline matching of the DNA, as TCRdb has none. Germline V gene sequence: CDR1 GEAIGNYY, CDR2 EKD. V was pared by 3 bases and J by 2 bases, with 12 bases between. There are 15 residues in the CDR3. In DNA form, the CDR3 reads TGTGCCTGTGACGTCGGGGGCGACTTGACAGCACAACTCTTCTTT. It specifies CACDVGGDLTAQLFF.

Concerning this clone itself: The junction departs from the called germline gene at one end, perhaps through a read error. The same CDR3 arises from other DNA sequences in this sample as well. This CDR3 reads CALGGPILGDSLYTDKLIF. In DNA, the CDR3 is TGTGCTCTTGGGGGGCCGATACTTGGGGATTCCCTGTACACCGATAAACTTATCTTT. V is TRDV1 and J is TRDJ1; D possibly corresponds to TRDD3 (6 bases). From germline, CDR1 is TSWWSYY and CDR2 QGS. This CDR3 comprises 19 residues.

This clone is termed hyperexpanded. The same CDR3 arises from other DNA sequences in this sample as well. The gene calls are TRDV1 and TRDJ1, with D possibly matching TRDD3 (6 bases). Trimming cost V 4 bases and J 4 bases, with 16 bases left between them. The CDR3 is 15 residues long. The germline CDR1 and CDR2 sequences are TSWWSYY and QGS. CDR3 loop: CALGGLEDTVDKLIF. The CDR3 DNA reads TGTGCTCTTGGGGGACTGGAGGATACCGTCGATAAACTCATCTTT.

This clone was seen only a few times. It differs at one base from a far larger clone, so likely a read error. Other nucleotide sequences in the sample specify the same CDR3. The CDR3 region is CALGTFLRLGDTQYTDKLIF. The CDR3 bases are TGTGCTCTTGGGACTTTCCTGCGACTGGGGGATACGCAGTACACCGATAAACTCATCTTT. J is TRDJ1 and V is TRDV1; TRDD3 aligns across 13 bases. Germline loops: CDR1 TSWWSYY, CDR2 QGS. The CDR3 spans 20 residues. The V and J ends lost 5 bases and 0 bases, in that order; junction bases with no gene match: 15.

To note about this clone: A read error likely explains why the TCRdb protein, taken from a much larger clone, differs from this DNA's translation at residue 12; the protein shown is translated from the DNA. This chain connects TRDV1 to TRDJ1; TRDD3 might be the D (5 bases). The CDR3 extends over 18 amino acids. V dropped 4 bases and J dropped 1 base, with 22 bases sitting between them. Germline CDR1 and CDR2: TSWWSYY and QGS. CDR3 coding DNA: TGTGCTCTTGGGGGGGCCGTGTCCGGGGAGTTGGGCACCGATAAACTCATCTTT. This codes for CALGGAVSGELGTDKLIF.

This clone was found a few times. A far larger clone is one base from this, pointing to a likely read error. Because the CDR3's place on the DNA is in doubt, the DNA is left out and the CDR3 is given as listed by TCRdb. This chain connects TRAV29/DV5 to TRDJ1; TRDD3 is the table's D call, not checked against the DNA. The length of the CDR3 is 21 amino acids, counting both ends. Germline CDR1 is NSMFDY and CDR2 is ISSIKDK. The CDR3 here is CSVVLCSKPKYWGTYTDKLIF.

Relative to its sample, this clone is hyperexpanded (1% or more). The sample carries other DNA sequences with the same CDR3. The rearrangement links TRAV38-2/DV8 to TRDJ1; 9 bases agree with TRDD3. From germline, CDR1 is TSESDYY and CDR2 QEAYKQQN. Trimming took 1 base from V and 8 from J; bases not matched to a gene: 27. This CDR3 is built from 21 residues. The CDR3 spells CAYRSLLRATNTGGPPSKLIF. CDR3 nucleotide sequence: TGTGCTTATAGGAGCCTTCTACGGGCTACGAACACTGGGGGACCGCCCTCCAAACTCATCTTT.

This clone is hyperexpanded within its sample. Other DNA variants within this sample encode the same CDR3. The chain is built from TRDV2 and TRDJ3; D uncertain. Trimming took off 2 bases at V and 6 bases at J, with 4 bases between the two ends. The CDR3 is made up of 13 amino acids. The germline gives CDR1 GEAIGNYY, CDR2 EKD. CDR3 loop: CACDKEDTRQMFF. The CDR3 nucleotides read TGTGCCTGTGACAAAGAGGACACCCGACAGATGTTTTTC.